These 29 T cell receptor beta chains came from one sample sequenced in a study of T cells in women clearing cervical HPV infection. Clones were sequenced by immunoSEQ multiplex PCR, and TCRdb holds only the in-frame ones, with some missing. In all, the sample yields about 31,000 clones. Sequencing was performed on blood buffy coat. The source of these receptors is a woman between 18 and 70 years old with a cervical HPV16 infection that either progressed to CIN3+ or cleared (not recorded which).

Of note for this clone: A read error may produce the germline difference seen at one junction end. The sequenced fragment ends 3 residues before the CDR3 boundary, so the rest is inferred from the germline J gene. Other DNA sequences in the sample encode the same CDR3. The rearrangement links TRBV19 to TRBJ1-3; possible D gene TRBD1, 5 bases. This CDR3 spans 14 amino acids. Germline V gene sequence: CDR1 LNHDA, CDR2 SQIVND (reference sequence). This CDR3 reads CASSMRGSGNTIYF. The DNA read from the CDR3 is TGTGCCAGTAGTATGCGGGGCTCTGGAAACACG.

As to this clone: The read gets to within 3 residues of the CDR3 end, and the germline J gene fills in the rest. The chain is built from TRBV20-1 and TRBJ2-2; D might be TRBD2 (6 bases). The CDR3 extends over 15 amino acids. Germline-derived CDR1 and CDR2 are DFQATT and SNEGSKA (reference sequence). Trimming cost V 5 bases and J 5 bases, with 18 bases left between them. The CDR3 here is CSASGGLRLTGELFF. The CDR3 DNA, read in part, is TGCAGTGCTTCTGGGGGACTCCGCCTTACCGGGGAG.

A remark on this clone: The missing CDR3 end, 3 residues past where the read stops, is filled in from the germline J gene. The V call is TRBV20-1, the J call TRBJ1-5; tentative D call: TRBD1 (5 bases). Trimming removed 6 bases at V and 1 base at J, with 10 bases between. This CDR3 contains 13 residues. CDR1 is DFQATT, CDR2 SNEGSKA, per germline (reference sequence). CDR3 DNA, as far as it was read: TGCAGTGCAGGAGGGGCCAGCAATCAGCCC. Translation: CSAGGASNQP. The full CDR3 sequence reads CSAGGASNQPQHF.

A note on this clone: The read ends 3 residues before the CDR3 terminus; that terminus is restored from the germline J gene. The chain couples TRBV20-1 to TRBJ1-5, with D tentatively TRBD1 (5 bases). The CDR3 covers 13 residues. With 2 bases removed from V and 5 bases from J, the gap between germline ends came to 10 bases. In germline, CDR1 is DFQATT, CDR2 SNEGSKA (reference sequence). This CDR3 is CSARKKQDQPQHF. The CDR3 DNA, read in part, is TGCAGTGCTAGAAAGAAACAGGATCAGCCC.

The CDR3 sequence is CSARSPGTSTDTQYF. The CDR3 DNA, read in part, is TGCAGTGCTAGATCGCCTGGGACTAGCACAGATACG. The chain recombines TRBV20-1 with TRBJ2-3, with D possibly being TRBD2 (6 bases). The CDR3 goes on 3 residues after the read ends, and that part is filled in from the germline J gene. Trimming took 2 bases from V and 0 from J, leaving 12 bases between them. Germline loops: CDR1 DFQATT, CDR2 SNEGSKA (reference sequence). This CDR3 is 15 amino acids long.

Concerning this clone itself: The read terminates 3 residues ahead of where the CDR3 ends, so the germline J gene completes it. The chain recombines TRBV5-1 with TRBJ2-3; a possible D gene is TRBD1 (5 bases). The germline V gene has CDR1 SGHRS and CDR2 YFSETQ. The CDR3 has 12 amino acids. The CDR3 reads CASSLDWGTQYF. The CDR3 bases that were read are TGCGCCAGCAGCTTGGATTGGGGCACG.

Comments on this clone: The CDR3 end lies 3 residues beyond the end of the read and is filled in from the germline J gene. The chain couples TRBV9 to TRBJ1-6; D is uncertain. V lost 0 bases and J lost 0, with 4 bases in between. Germline values: CDR1 SGDLS, CDR2 YYNGEE. This CDR3 is 15 amino acids long. CDR3 DNA (partial): TGTGCCAGCAGCGTAGCCGGCTCCTATAATTCACCC. This codes for CASSVAGSYNSP. The full-length CDR3 reads as CASSVAGSYNSPLHF.

A word on this clone: From the germline J gene comes the end of the CDR3, since the read stops 3 residues before it. The chain recombines TRBV13 with TRBJ1-1; 9 nucleotides agree with TRBD1. V trimming: 4 bases; J trimming: 0 bases; junction bases outside the gene matches: 3. The CDR3 is made up of 15 amino acids. Germline V gives CDR1 PRHDT, CDR2 FYEKMQ (reference sequence). CDR3 DNA, as far as it was read: TGTGCCAGCAGCTCGGGACAGGGAATGAACACTGAA. Its protein product is CASSSGQGMNTE. In full, the CDR3 reads CASSSGQGMNTEAFF.

The CDR3 DNA, read in part, is TGTGCCAGCTCACCAAATCAACAGGCCGGCTCCTACGAC. It encodes CASSPNQQAGSYD. The full CDR3 protein is CASSPNQQAGSYDYTF. The chain uses TRBV18 and TRBJ1-2; possibly TRBD1 for D (5 bases). The read comes to an end 3 residues before the CDR3 does, leaving the germline J gene to fill in the end. Per the germline V gene, CDR1 is KGHSH and CDR2 is LQKENI. The CDR3 loop spans 16 amino acids.

Concerning this clone itself: With the read ending 3 residues before the CDR3 end, the germline J gene is used to fill in that end. The chain has TRBV18 and TRBJ2-2; D possibly corresponds to TRBD1 (6 bases). This CDR3 has 14 amino acids. Germline CDR1 reads KGHSH; CDR2 reads LQKENI. The covered CDR3 bases are TGTGCCAGCTCACCATCAGGGGTGGACTCACCG. Encoded protein: CASSPSGVDSP. The whole CDR3 sequence reads CASSPSGVDSPLFF. The whole variable domain, remainder taken from reference TRBV18 and TRBJ2-2, is NAGVMQNPRHLVRRRGQEARLRCSPMKGHSHVYWYRQLPEEGLKFMVYLQKENIIDESGMPKERFSAEFPKEGPSILRIQQVVRGDSAAYFCASSPSGVDSPLFFGEGSRLTVL.

The CDR3 bases that were read are TGCAGTGCTAGCAGCGGGGCCCACAGTCTCCGTAATGGC. Its protein is CSASSGAHSLRNG. The entire CDR3 protein is CSASSGAHSLRNGYTF. The chain is built from TRBV20-1 and TRBJ1-2; D perhaps matches TRBD1 (5 bases). Read sequence stops 3 residues before the CDR3 end, and the germline J gene provides the missing end. The CDR3 spans 16 residues. V shed 3 bases and J shed 6 bases, with 23 bases lying between them. Germline V gives CDR1 DFQATT, CDR2 SNEGSKA (reference sequence).

Comment on this clone: The read stops 3 residues short of the end of the CDR3; the missing end is completed from the germline J gene. The chain uses TRBV19 and TRBJ1-2; D gene unclear. The CDR3 contains 13 residues. Per germline, CDR1 LNHDA and CDR2 SQIVND (reference sequence). V was pared by 3 bases and J by 2 bases, with 7 bases between. Partial CDR3 DNA: TGTGCCAGTAGTATGCGGCAAAACTATGGC. Its protein product is CASSMRQNYG. The entire CDR3 reads CASSMRQNYGYTF.

To note about this clone: The read halts 3 residues ahead of the CDR3 end, with the missing end drawn from the germline J gene. This sequence joins TRBV20-1 and TRBJ2-1; the match to TRBD2 covers 8 bases. CDR3 length: 14 residues. Germline loops: CDR1 DFQATT, CDR2 SNEGSKA (reference sequence). Trimming removed 3 bases from V and 8 bases from J; junction bases left unmatched: 9. CDR3 sequence reads: CSARVAGYFDEQFF. CDR3 bases read: TGCAGTGCTAGGGTAGCGGGGTACTTCGATGAG.

As to this clone: Read data end 3 residues before the CDR3 end; the end is taken from the germline J gene. The chain employs TRBV10-3 and TRBJ2-4, with a tentative D call TRBD1 (5 bases). This CDR3 is 14 amino acids long. Looked up from germline, CDR1 is ENHRY and CDR2 is SYGVKD. Partial CDR3 DNA: TGTGCCATCAAAGCAGGGCCCCAGAACTATGGT. Its protein is CAIKAGPQNYG. The whole CDR3 is CAIKAGPQNYGQYF.

Comment on this clone: The read ends 3 residues early relative to the CDR3; the germline J gene fills the gap. This sequence joins TRBV30 and TRBJ2-7, with D unclear. V was cut by 4 bases and J by 0 bases, with 10 bases left in between. The CDR3 is 13 amino acids. CDR1 and CDR2 from the germline V gene are GTSNPN and SVGIG (reference sequence). The sequenced part of the CDR3 DNA is TGTGCCTGGAATACAGCTTTCTCCTACGAG. Its protein is CAWNTAFSYE. The full CDR3 reads CAWNTAFSYEQYF.

On this clone: The read is 3 residues too short to cover the CDR3 end, so that end is filled in from the germline J gene. The rearrangement joins TRBV2 to TRBJ2-6; 7 bases match TRBD1. From germline, CDR1 is SNHLY and CDR2 FYNNEI. Losses at the gene ends were 6 bases for V and 1 base for J; bases not matched to a gene: 0. This CDR3 has 14 residues. CDR3 in amino acids: CASRGQSGANVLTF. The covered CDR3 bases are TGTGCCAGCAGGGGACAGTCTGGGGCCAACGTC. Variable domain in full (rest from reference TRBV2 and TRBJ2-6): EPEVTQTPSHQVTQMGQEVILRCVPISNHLYFYWYRQILGQKVEFLVSFYNNEISEKSEIFDDQFSVERPDGSNFTLKIRSTKLEDSAMYFCASRGQSGANVLTFGAGSRLTVL.

About this clone itself: The read comes to an end 3 residues before the CDR3 does, leaving the germline J gene to fill in the end. The V and J genes are TRBV12-5 and TRBJ2-7; a possible D gene is TRBD2 (6 bases). Between the trimmed V and J ends, which lost 1 base and 5 bases, there was a span of 12 bases. The CDR3 has 14 amino acids. Germline CDR1 LGHNT, CDR2 FRNRAP. The CDR3 here is CASGLGRVSNEQYF. CDR3 DNA (partial): TGTGCTAGTGGTTTGGGGAGGGTTTCGAACGAG.

As for this clone: The read stops 3 residues short of the end of the CDR3; the missing end is completed from the germline J gene. The chain employs TRBV23-1 and TRBJ2-2; D is possibly TRBD1 or TRBD2 (5 bases each). TRBV23-1 counts as an open reading frame of uncertain function. The CDR3 length is 15 residues. The CDR3 sequence: CASSQSLQEDSPLFF. The sequenced part of the CDR3 DNA is TGCGCCAGCAGTCAATCTTTACAGGAGGATTCACCG.

About this clone itself: The read ends 3 residues shy of where the CDR3 ends; the end is completed using the germline J gene. V and J are TRBV10-1 and TRBJ2-1; D may be TRBD1 or TRBD2 (5 bases each). This CDR3 contains 14 residues. V lost 10 bases, J lost 3 bases, and 16 bases lay in between. Per the germline V gene, CDR1 is WNHNN and CDR2 is SYGVQD (reference sequence). Partial CDR3 DNA: TGCGCCACCTCTCCGGCGAGGGGCTACAATGAG. Translation: CATSPARGYNE. The entire CDR3 protein reads CATSPARGYNEQFF.

A word on this clone: The CDR3 end lies 3 residues beyond the end of the read and is filled in from the germline J gene. This chain connects TRBV19 to TRBJ1-5, with D perhaps matching TRBD1 (5 bases). CDR1 and CDR2 from the germline V gene are LNHDA and SQIVND (reference sequence). The CDR3 runs to 16 residues. The V end was cut by 3 bases, the J end by 4 bases, with 16 bases between. CDR3 sequence: CASSMVGRDLNQPQHF. Partial CDR3 DNA: TGTGCCAGTAGTATGGTTGGACGGGACTTAAATCAGCCC.

This clone registers medium-sized by frequency. The observed sequence ends 3 residues before the CDR3 terminus, with the missing tail filled in from the germline J gene. The chain employs TRBV2 and TRBJ2-1; perhaps TRBD2 as D (7 bases). V gave up 8 bases and J gave up 4 bases, with 21 bases separating them. CDR1 is SNHLY, CDR2 FYNNEI, per germline. The CDR3 is 16 residues long. The sequenced part of the CDR3 DNA is TGTGCCAGCGGGGGGGCAGGGGTTAGGTCATACAATGAG. Its translation is CASGGAGVRSYNE. The full-length CDR3 reads as CASGGAGVRSYNEQFF.

Points on this clone: Read data end 3 residues before the CDR3 end; the end is taken from the germline J gene. The chain combines TRBV5-1 with TRBJ1-1; 9 bases map to TRBD1. The length of the CDR3 is 16 residues. Germline-derived CDR1 and CDR2 are SGHRS and YFSETQ. Unmatched junction bases numbered 3, after V lost 0 bases and J lost 0 bases. The CDR3: CASSLGQGGMNTEAFF. The DNA read from the CDR3 is TGCGCCAGCAGCTTGGGACAGGGGGGAATGAACACTGAA.

For this clone: The CDR3 end lies 3 residues beyond the end of the read and is filled in from the germline J gene. The genes are TRBV5-1 and TRBJ1-6, with D uncertain. Deletions cut 0 bases from V and 8 bases from J, with 9 bases between. The CDR3 is 14 residues long. CDR1 and CDR2 from the germline V gene are SGHRS and YFSETQ. CDR3 residues: CASSLAVADSPLHF. Partial CDR3 DNA: TGCGCCAGCAGCTTGGCCGTGGCGGATTCACCC. Using reference TRBV5-1 and TRBJ1-6 for the parts outside the CDR3, the full variable domain is KAGVTQTPRYLIKTRGQQVTLSCSPISGHRSVSWYQQTPGQGLQFLFEYFSETQRNKGNFPGRFSGRQFSNSRSEMNVSTLELGDSALYLCASSLAVADSPLHFGNGTRLTVT.

Points on this clone: The DNA ends 3 residues before the CDR3 does, and the rest of the CDR3 is filled in from the germline J gene. J is TRBJ1-2 and V is TRBV2; TRBD1 matches at 7 bases. The CDR3 has 11 amino acids. The germline CDR1 and CDR2 sequences are SNHLY and FYNNEI. Partial CDR3 DNA: TGTGCCAGCAGACGGACAGGAGGC. Amino acid sequence: CASRRTGG. The full CDR3 reads CASRRTGGYTF.

The chain's CDR3 is CASQGLATETQYF. Incomplete CDR3 DNA: TGTGCCAGCCAGGGACTAGCAACGGAGACC. This sequence joins TRBV2 and TRBJ2-5; 9 positions agree with TRBD2. Read coverage stops 3 residues before the CDR3 terminus; the germline J gene supplies the remainder. CDR3 size: 13 residues. Germline CDR1 and CDR2: SNHLY and FYNNEI. Germline trimming cut 8 bases from V and 5 bases from J; bases unmatched to any gene: 6.

In regard to this clone: The CDR3 end is not reached by the read, which stops 3 residues before it; the germline J gene fills it in. The chain joins TRBV5-1 to TRBJ1-2, with D unresolved. Germline V lookup: CDR1 SGHRS, CDR2 YFSETQ. This CDR3 has 12 residues. Trimming removed 4 bases at V and 4 bases at J, with 8 bases between. CDR3 bases read: TGCGCCAGCAGCCCGGAGGGCTATGGC. It yields the protein CASSPEGYG. The whole CDR3 protein is CASSPEGYGYTF.

As regards this clone: Read coverage stops 3 residues before the CDR3 terminus; the germline J gene supplies the remainder. The genes are TRBV29-1 and TRBJ2-3; TRBD2 agrees at 8 bases. CDR3 length: 13 residues. Germline CDR1 and CDR2: SQVTM and ANQGSEA. V lost 5 bases, J lost 1 base, and 2 bases stayed unmatched. This CDR3 is CSVYSGGTDTQYF. Incomplete CDR3 DNA: TGCAGCGTTTATAGCGGGGGCACAGATACG.

The CDR3 reads CASSLVGQGGDQPQHF. The DNA read from the CDR3 is TGCGCCAGCAGTCTAGTAGGGCAGGGAGGGGATCAGCCC. V is TRBV23-1 and J is TRBJ1-5; D is possibly TRBD1 (5 bases). Sequencing ends 3 residues short of the CDR3 end; the germline J gene provides the rest. TRBV23-1 is an ORF; its function is uncertain. The V end lost 4 bases, the J end lost 5 bases, and 18 bases lay between the germline ends. The CDR3 runs 16 residues.

On this clone itself: The read ends 3 residues before the CDR3 terminus; that terminus is restored from the germline J gene. The J gene is TRBJ2-5, the V gene TRBV5-6, with D unclear. Germline V gene data show CDR1 as SGHDT and CDR2 as YYEEEE. This CDR3 spans 11 amino acids. V was trimmed by 3 bases and J by 5 bases, leaving 5 bases between them. The CDR3 bases that were read are TGTGCCAGCAGCTCGCGGGAGACC. Residues: CASSSRET. The full-length CDR3 reads as CASSSRETQYF.